Listed below are T cell receptor beta chains from one sample, sequenced in a study of tumor and adjacent non-tumor tissue in lung cancer. TCRdb re-called the multiplex PCR reads with MiXCR, one entry per CDR3 protein. The sample holds roughly 65,000 distinct CDR3 sequences, roughly 56% seen once. Sequenced: lung tumor tissue. Receptors originate from a man aged 45 to 65 with non-small cell lung cancer. Both conserved end residues are part of each CDR3. D genes are given only for firm matches. Clone size is stated in some rows and not others, as once, few, many or a class when expanded.

clone_size j_call d_call v_call cdr3_nt cdr3_aa
. TRBJ1-2 . TRBV6-5 TGTGCCAGCAGTTACTCGAAAATAGGGCCCTATGGCTACACATTC CASSYSKIGPYGYTF
few TRBJ2-7 TRBD1 TRBV5-6 TGTGCCAGCAGCTTAACAGGGGGTACCTACGAGCAGTACTTC CASSLTGGTYEQYF
few TRBJ2-1 TRBD2 TRBV28 TGTGCCAGCAGTCCCTTAGGAGCGGGGGACAATGAGCAGTTCTTC CASSPLGAGDNEQFF
. TRBJ2-2 . TRBV7-9 TGTGCCAGCAGCTTAACTCAGGGACCCACCGGGGAGCTGTTTTTT CASSLTQGPTGELFF
. TRBJ2-2 . TRBV11-2 TGTGCCAGCAGCAGTCAACTATGGGAGGCCGGGGGGCTGTGTTTT CASSSQLWEAGGLCF
many TRBJ2-1 . TRBV6-6 TGTGCCAGCATGGGCTCGGGCGAAAACTACAATGAGCAGTTCTTC CASMGSGENYNEQFF
many TRBJ2-5 TRBD2 TRBV2 TGTGCCAGCAGTGAAATGGGACTAGCAAGAGAGACCCAGTACTTC CASSEMGLARETQYF
. TRBJ2-3 . TRBV12-3/TRBV12-4 TGTGCCAGTAATCAGTCGAGGGGGGGGGCAGATACGCAGTATTTT CASNQSRGGADTQYF
many TRBJ2-2 . TRBV6-1 TGTGCCAGCAGCCCTCCCACAGTCACCGGGGAGCTGTTTTTT CASSPPTVTGELFF
. TRBJ1-5 . TRBV10-3 TGTGCCATCGGTCATGCTAATGAGCCCCAGCATTTT CAIGHANEPQHF
. TRBJ1-5 TRBD1 TRBV4-1 TGCGCCAGCGGCGTCTACCCAGGACAGGGGAATCAGCCCCAGCATTTT CASGVYPGQGNQPQHF
. TRBJ1-2 TRBD1 TRBV4-1 TGCGCCAGTAGCTGTGGACAGGATAACTATGGCTACACCTTC CASSCGQDNYGYTF
. TRBJ2-7 TRBD1 TRBV20-1 TGCAGTGCTAGAGACCGGGACAGGGATACCTACGAGCAGTATTTC CSARDRDRDTYEQYF
. TRBJ2-1 . TRBV29-1 TGCAGCGTTGTCCTGAGCTCCTACAATGAGCAGTTCTTC CSVVLSSYNEQFF
. TRBJ2-6 TRBD1 TRBV29-1 TGCAGCGCCGGGACAGGGGGCGTTGGGACCAACGTCCTGACTTTC CSAGTGGVGTNVLTF
few TRBJ2-3 . TRBV7-8 TGTGCCAGTTGGCCGGGTCCAAACATAGATACACAGTATTTT CASWPGPNIDTQYF
few TRBJ1-6 . TRBV13 TGTGCCAGCAGCTCCAATGGCGGGTCCGGCGATTATTCACCCCTCCACTTT CASSSNGGSGDYSPLHF
once TRBJ2-1 TRBD2 TRBV20-1 TGCAGTGCTAGGGATGGAGGCGGGAGAATTCATGGGCTATTCTTC CSARDGGGRIHGLFF
. TRBJ2-6 TRBD2 TRBV29-1 TGCAGCGTTGGAGAGCCCGGGGGGACCGACGTCCTGACTTTC CSVGEPGGTDVLTF
. TRBJ2-7 TRBD1 TRBV27 TGTGCCAGCTTACCATACGCCGGGACAGGGCAAGAGCAGTACTTC CASLPYAGTGQEQYF
. TRBJ2-7 TRBD2 TRBV20-1 TGCAGTGCTAGTCTAGCGGTGTACTATGAGCAGTACTTC CSASLAVYYEQYF
. TRBJ2-3 . TRBV18 TGTGCCAGCTCACCATCCGCGGGGCGCGAGCGAGGAGATACGCAGTATTTT CASSPSAGRERGDTQYF
. TRBJ1-6 . TRBV4-2 TGTGCCAACAGCGAAGGTGGGACAAATAATTCACTCCTCCACTTT CANSEGGTNNSLLHF